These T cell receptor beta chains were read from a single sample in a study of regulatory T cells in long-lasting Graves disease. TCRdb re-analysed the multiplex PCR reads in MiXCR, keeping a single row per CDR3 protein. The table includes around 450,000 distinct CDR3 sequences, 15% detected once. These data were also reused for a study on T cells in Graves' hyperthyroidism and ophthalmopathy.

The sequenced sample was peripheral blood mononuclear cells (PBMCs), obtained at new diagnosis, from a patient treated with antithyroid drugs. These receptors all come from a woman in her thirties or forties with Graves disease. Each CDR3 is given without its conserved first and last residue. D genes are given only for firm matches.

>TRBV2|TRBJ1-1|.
ASSEFKMNTEAF
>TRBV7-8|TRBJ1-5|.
ASSLARLGSNQPQH
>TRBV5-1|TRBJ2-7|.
ASSLGDLSYEQY
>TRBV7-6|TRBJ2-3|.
ASSTTTDTQY
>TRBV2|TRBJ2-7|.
ASRRLVYEQY
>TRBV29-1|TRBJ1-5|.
SVAWSEYQPQH
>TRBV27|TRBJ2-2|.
ASSDRRMGTGELF
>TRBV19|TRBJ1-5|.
ASRRGWGGNQPQH
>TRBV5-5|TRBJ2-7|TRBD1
ASSSPGQGFGYEQY
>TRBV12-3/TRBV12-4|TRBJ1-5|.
ASSYLITGPQH
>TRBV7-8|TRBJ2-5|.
ASSLVWSETQY
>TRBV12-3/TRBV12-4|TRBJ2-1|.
ASSLTNQRGEQF
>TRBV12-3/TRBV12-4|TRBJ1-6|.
ASSLGGYNSPLH
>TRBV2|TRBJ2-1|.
ASSERQGTYNEQF
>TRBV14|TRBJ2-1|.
ASSQMMGTSYNEQF
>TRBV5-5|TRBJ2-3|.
ASSTLGRNTDTQY
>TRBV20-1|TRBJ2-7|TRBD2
SARAPTSGMYEQY
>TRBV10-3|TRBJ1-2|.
AISEWNSYGYT
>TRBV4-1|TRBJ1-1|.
ASSQDMVWGSSNTEAF
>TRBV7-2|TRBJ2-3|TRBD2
ASSPIAGGDTQY
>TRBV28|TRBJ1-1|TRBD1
ASSLLGQMNTEAF
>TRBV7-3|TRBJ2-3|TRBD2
ASSPQTSGTDTQY
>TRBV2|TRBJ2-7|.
ASSDWENRVYEQY
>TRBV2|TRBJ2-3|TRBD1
ASRSRTGSTDTQY
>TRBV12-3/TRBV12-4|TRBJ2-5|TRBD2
ASSSTSGSWETQY
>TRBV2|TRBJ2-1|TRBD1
ASTQGAREYNEQF
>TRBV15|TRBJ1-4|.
ATSKLAGQLKSNEKLF
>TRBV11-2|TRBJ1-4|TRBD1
ASSSLQGREKLF
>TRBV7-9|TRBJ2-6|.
ASSLDSFLHTGANVLT
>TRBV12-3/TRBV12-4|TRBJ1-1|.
ASTRGTENTEAF
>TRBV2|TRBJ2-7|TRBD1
ASRGQEAEQY
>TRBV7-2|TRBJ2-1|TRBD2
ASRVRGLAGVYEQF
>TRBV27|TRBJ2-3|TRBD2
ASTNSGSDTQY
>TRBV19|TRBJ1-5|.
ASSEGSGQPQH
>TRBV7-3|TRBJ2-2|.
ASSLRLGAGELF
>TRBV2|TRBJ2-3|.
ASREGFRGVGDTQY
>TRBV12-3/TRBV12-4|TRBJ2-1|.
ASSFVGLSSYNEQF
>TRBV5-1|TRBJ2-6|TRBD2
ASSFFIPGLAPPGANVLT
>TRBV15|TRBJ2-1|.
ATSRDRNHEQF
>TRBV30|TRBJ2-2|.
AWTVSGELF
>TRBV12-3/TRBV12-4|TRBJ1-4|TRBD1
ASSNRGLAEKLF
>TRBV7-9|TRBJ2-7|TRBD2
ASSPLGGRAYEQY
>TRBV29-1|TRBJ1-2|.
SVGEWVTTGYGYT
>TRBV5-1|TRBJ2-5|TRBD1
ASSLGGQGGGETQY
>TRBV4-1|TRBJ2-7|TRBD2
ASSQDTSGSSYEQY